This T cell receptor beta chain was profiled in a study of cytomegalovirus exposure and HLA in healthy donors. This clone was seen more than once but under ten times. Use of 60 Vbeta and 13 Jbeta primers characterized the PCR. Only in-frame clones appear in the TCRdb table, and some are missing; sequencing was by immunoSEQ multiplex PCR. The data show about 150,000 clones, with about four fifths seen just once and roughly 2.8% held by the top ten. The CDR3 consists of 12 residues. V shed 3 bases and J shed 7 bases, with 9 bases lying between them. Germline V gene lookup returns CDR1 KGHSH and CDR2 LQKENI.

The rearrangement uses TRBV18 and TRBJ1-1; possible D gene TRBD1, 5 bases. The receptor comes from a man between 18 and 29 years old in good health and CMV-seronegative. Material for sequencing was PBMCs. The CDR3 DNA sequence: TGTGCCAGCTCACCCCAGGGAGGTGAAGCTTTCTTT. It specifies CASSPQGGEAFF.